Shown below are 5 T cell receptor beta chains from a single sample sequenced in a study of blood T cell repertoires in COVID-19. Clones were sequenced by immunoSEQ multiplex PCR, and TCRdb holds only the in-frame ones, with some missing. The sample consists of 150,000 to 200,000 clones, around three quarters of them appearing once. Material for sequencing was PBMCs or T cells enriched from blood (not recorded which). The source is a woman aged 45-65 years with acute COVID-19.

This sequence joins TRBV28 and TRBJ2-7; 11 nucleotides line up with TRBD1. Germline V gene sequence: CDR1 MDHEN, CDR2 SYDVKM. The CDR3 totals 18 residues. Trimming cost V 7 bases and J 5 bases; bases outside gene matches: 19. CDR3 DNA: TGTGCCAGCAACAGACATGGTGGTGGGACAGGGGGTGTCGACGAGCAGTACGTC. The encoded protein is CASNRHGGGTGGVDEQYV.

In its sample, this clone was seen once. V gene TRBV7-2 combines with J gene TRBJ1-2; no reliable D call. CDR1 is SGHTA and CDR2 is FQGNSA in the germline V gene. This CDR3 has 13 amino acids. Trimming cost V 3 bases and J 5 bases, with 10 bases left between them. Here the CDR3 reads CASSLQTRYGYTF. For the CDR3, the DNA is TGTGCCAGCAGCTTGCAGACTCGATATGGCTACACCTTC. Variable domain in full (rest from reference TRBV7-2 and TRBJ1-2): GAGVSQSPSNKVTEKGKDVELRCDPISGHTALYWYRQSLGQGLEFLIYFQGNSAPDKSGLPSDRFSAERTGGSVSTLTIQRTQQEDSAVYLCASSLQTRYGYTFGSGTRLTVV.

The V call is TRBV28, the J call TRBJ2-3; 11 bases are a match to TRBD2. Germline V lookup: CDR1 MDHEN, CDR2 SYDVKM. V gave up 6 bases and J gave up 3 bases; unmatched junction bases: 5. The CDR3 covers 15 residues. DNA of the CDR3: TGTGCCAGCAGGGGTACTAGCGGGGGTACAGATACGCAGTATTTT. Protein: CASRGTSGGTDTQYF.

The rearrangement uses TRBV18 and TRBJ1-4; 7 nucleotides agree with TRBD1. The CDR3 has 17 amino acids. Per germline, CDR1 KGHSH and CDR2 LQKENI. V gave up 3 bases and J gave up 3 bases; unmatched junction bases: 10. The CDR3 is CASSPLGTDSPNEKLFF. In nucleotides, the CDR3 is TGTGCCAGCTCACCGCTGGGGACAGACAGTCCTAATGAAAAACTGTTTTTT.

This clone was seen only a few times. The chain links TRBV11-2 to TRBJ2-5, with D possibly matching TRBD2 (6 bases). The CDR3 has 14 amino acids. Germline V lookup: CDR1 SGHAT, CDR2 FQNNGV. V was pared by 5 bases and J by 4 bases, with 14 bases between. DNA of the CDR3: TGTGCCAGCAGCCCGGAGGGGTTCGTAGAGACCCAGTACTTC. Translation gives CASSPEGFVETQYF.